The 29 T cell receptor beta chains listed next were all sequenced from one sample in a study of follicular helper T cells after annual influenza vaccination. The assay was immunoSEQ multiplex PCR, and TCRdb's table has in-frame clones only and misses some. The sample has 6,500 to 8,500 clones; roughly 83% are singletons. Noted time point: 2014-2015 season, 7 days after vaccination. Sequencing was performed on CXCR5+ CD38- circulating T follicular helper cells from blood, taken 7 days after influenza vaccination. Subset noted: circulating Tfh, non-naive CD4+CXCR5+PD-1+ (ICOS+CD38+ or ICOS-CD38-). The receptors were sampled from an adult who received the influenza vaccine.

This chain joins TRBV4-3 and TRBJ1-2; no firm D call. Trimming shortened V by 1 base and J by 4 bases, and 16 bases separated the two germline ends. The CDR3 has 16 amino acids. Germline-derived CDR1 and CDR2 are LGHNA and YSLEER. The CDR3 region has the DNA TGCGCCAGCAGCCAAGTGGTGCTACCGGCACGCTATGGCTACACCTTC. Translation: CASSQVVLPARYGYTF.

The rearrangement links TRBV5-8 to TRBJ1-3; D remains ambiguous. The length of the CDR3 is 13 residues. Trimming left V 1 base short and J 2 bases short, with 4 bases between. In germline, CDR1 is SGHTS, CDR2 YDEGEE. The CDR3 here is CASSLSAGNTIYF. The CDR3 coding sequence is TGTGCCAGCAGCTTGTCAGCTGGAAACACCATATATTTT. The full variable domain, rest sourced from reference TRBV5-8 and TRBJ1-3, is EAGVTQSPTHLIKTRGQQATLRCSPISGHTSVYWYQQALGLGLQFLLWYDEGEERNRGNFPPRFSGRQFPNYSSELNVNALELEDSALYLCASSLSAGNTIYFGEGSWLTVV.

This chain joins TRBV15 and TRBJ1-6, with D unclear. The CDR3 is 15 residues long. Trimming cost V 5 bases and J 7 bases, with 15 bases left between them. Germline V gives CDR1 LNHNV, CDR2 YYDKDF (reference sequence). The CDR3 DNA sequence: TGTGCCACCAGCGAAAGGTTAACAGAGAATTCACCCCTCCACTTT. Translation: CATSERLTENSPLHF.

This chain links TRBV18 with TRBJ1-2; weak D call: TRBD1 (5 bases). The germline CDR1 and CDR2 sequences are KGHSH and LQKENI. With 9 bases removed from V and 3 bases from J, the gap between germline ends came to 17 bases. This CDR3 contains 14 residues. The CDR3 protein is CASSPAGYDYGYTF. As DNA, the CDR3 is TGTGCCAGTTCCCCCGCAGGGTATGACTATGGCTACACCTTC.

This chain uses TRBV9 with TRBJ2-5; 10 bases are shared with TRBD2. The CDR3 extends over 15 amino acids. Germline V gene data show CDR1 as SGDLS and CDR2 as YYNGEE. With 3 bases clipped from V and 1 base from J, the junction kept 3 bases outside the gene matches. CDR3 bases: TGTGCCAGCAGCGCCGGACTAGCGGCCCAAGAGACCCAGTACTTC. It codes for CASSAGLAAQETQYF.

J is TRBJ2-5 and V is TRBV5-1; D gene ambiguous. Germline-derived CDR1 and CDR2 are SGHRS and YFSETQ. The CDR3 length is 16 residues. V was cut by 3 bases and J by 4 bases, with 19 bases left in between. The CDR3 region is CASSYLTPGGGETQYF. CDR3 nucleotide sequence: TGCGCCAGCAGCTACTTGACCCCGGGTGGTGGAGAGACCCAGTACTTC.

CDR3 in amino acids: CASSSDYQPQHF. The CDR3 coding sequence is TGTGCCAGCAGTTCCGACTATCAGCCCCAGCATTTT. The J gene is TRBJ1-5, the V gene TRBV28; no definite D call. The CDR3 sequence is 12 residues long. Germline CDR1 and CDR2: MDHEN and SYDVKM. V shed 4 bases and J shed 5 bases, with 6 bases lying between them. Full variable domain (remainder filled in from reference TRBV28 and TRBJ1-5): DVKVTQSSRYLVKRTGEKVFLECVQDMDHENMFWYRQDPGLGLRLIYFSYDVKMKEKGDIPEGYSVSREKKERFSLILESASTNQTSMYLCASSSDYQPQHFGDGTRLSIL.

This chain links TRBV7-2 with TRBJ2-5; D is undetermined. Trimming cost V 2 bases and J 4 bases, with 5 bases left between them. The germline gives CDR1 SGHTA, CDR2 FQGNSA. The CDR3 sequence is 12 residues long. CDR3: CASSLRPETQYF. DNA for the CDR3: TGTGCCAGCAGCTTACGTCCAGAGACCCAGTACTTC.

V gene TRBV30 combines with J gene TRBJ2-5, with D uncertain. The CDR3 totals 10 residues. The germline V gene has CDR1 GTSNPN and CDR2 SVGIG (reference sequence). V shed 4 bases and J shed 9 bases, with 9 bases lying between them. CDR3 protein: CAWIRSAQYF. CDR3 in DNA: TGTGCCTGGATTCGGAGTGCCCAGTACTTC.

The chain combines TRBV7-6 with TRBJ1-1; unclear D gene. Looked up from germline, CDR1 is SGHVS and CDR2 is FNYEAQ. Trimming cost V 5 bases and J 4 bases, with 14 bases left between them. The CDR3 is 14 amino acids. As DNA, the CDR3 is TGTGCCAGCAGCAAAGAGGTTCGGTCCACTGAAGCTTTCTTT. Its protein is CASSKEVRSTEAFF.

The chain employs TRBV28 and TRBJ2-1, with 10 bases identical to TRBD1. The ends lost 3 bases at V and 3 bases at J; junction bases unmatched: 2. The CDR3 loop spans 15 amino acids. Germline V gives CDR1 MDHEN, CDR2 SYDVKM. The CDR3 loop is CASSLTGGNYNEQFF. The CDR3 DNA follows: TGTGCCAGCAGTTTGACAGGGGGCAACTACAATGAGCAGTTCTTC.

The chain carries TRBV19 and TRBJ2-5, with 9 positions matching TRBD2. The CDR3 loop spans 18 amino acids. J was trimmed by 5 bases and V by 1 base; bases with no gene match: 14. Germline V gene data show CDR1 as LNHDA and CDR2 as SQIVND (reference sequence). Here the CDR3 reads CASSIGAGGRTRIETQYF. In DNA form, the CDR3 reads TGTGCCAGTAGTATAGGTGCGGGGGGGAGAACGAGAATCGAGACCCAGTACTTC.

V gene TRBV7-2 combines with J gene TRBJ2-1; possibly TRBD1 for D (5 bases). The CDR3 is made up of 14 amino acids. Germline V gives CDR1 SGHTA, CDR2 FQGNSA. V was clipped by 8 bases and J by 4 bases, with 15 bases between them. CDR3 region: CASVQGDSYNEQFF. In DNA form, the CDR3 reads TGTGCCAGCGTCCAGGGTGATTCATACAATGAGCAGTTCTTC.

CDR3 sequence: CASSPRSTGDGNTIYF. The DNA for the CDR3 is TGTGCCAGCAGCCCCAGATCGACAGGGGACGGAAACACCATATATTTT. The chain recombines TRBV11-2 with TRBJ1-3, with 8 bases that match TRBD1. The CDR3 has 16 amino acids. Germline V gives CDR1 SGHAT, CDR2 FQNNGV. The J segment lost 4 bases and the V segment lost 5 bases, leaving 10 bases of the junction unmatched.

V usage is TRBV19 and J usage is TRBJ1-6, with TRBD1 as a possible D gene (6 bases). Per the germline V gene, CDR1 is LNHDA and CDR2 is SQIVND (reference sequence). The CDR3 sequence is 13 residues long. Here the CDR3 reads CAVKAGDGSPLHF. The CDR3 DNA reads as TGTGCTGTCAAAGCAGGGGATGGGTCACCCCTCCACTTT.

The CDR3 DNA reads TGTGCCAGCAGCTTAGGTCGTGACAGGGAGGCGGAGACCCAGTACTTC. Protein product: CASSLGRDREAETQYF. The V call is TRBV7-8, the J call TRBJ2-5, with a weak D call TRBD1 (7 bases). Trimming took 1 base from V and 5 from J, leaving 17 bases between them. CDR1 and CDR2 from the germline V gene are SGHVS and FQNEAQ. This CDR3 has 16 amino acids. The full variable domain, rest sourced from reference TRBV7-8 and TRBJ2-5, is GAGVSQSPRYKVAKRGQDVALRCDPISGHVSLFWYQQALGQGPEFLTYFQNEAQLDKSGLPSDRFFAERPEGSVSTLKIQRTQQEDSAVYLCASSLGRDREAETQYFGPGTRLLVL.

The V and J genes are TRBV7-2 and TRBJ2-1; D not certain. CDR1 and CDR2 (germline): SGHTA, FQGNSA. This CDR3 is 14 amino acids long. V lost 1 base and J 6 bases, leaving 10 bases between the germline ends. The CDR3 here is CASSLDRATNEQFF. CDR3 coding DNA: TGTGCCAGCAGCTTAGACCGGGCGACCAATGAGCAGTTCTTC.

This chain links TRBV11-2 with TRBJ1-5, with no clear D. In germline, CDR1 is SGHAT, CDR2 FQNNGV. Trimming pared 2 bases from V and 1 base from J, leaving 9 bases between. The CDR3 is made up of 15 amino acids. CDR3 DNA: TGTGCCAGCAGCTTATTCACGGCGAGCAATCAGCCCCAGCATTTT. This codes for CASSLFTASNQPQHF. The variable domain in full, with the rest retrieved from reference TRBV11-2 and TRBJ1-5, is EAGVAQSPRYKIIEKRQSVAFWCNPISGHATLYWYQQILGQGPKLLIQFQNNGVVDDSQLPKDRFSAERLKGVDSTLKIQPAKLEDSAVYLCASSLFTASNQPQHFGDGTRLSIL.

The rearrangement links TRBV30 to TRBJ2-6, with 9 bases aligning to TRBD1. This CDR3 is built from 15 residues. Unmatched junction bases numbered 2, after V lost 5 bases and J lost 0 bases. Germline V gene data show CDR1 as GTSNPN and CDR2 as SVGIG (reference sequence). The CDR3 is CAWGTGSSGANVLTF. The CDR3 nucleotides read TGTGCCTGGGGGACAGGGAGCTCTGGGGCCAACGTCCTGACTTTC.

The V call is TRBV7-2, the J call TRBJ1-4, with 11 bases lining up with TRBD1. Germline CDR1 is SGHTA and CDR2 is FQGNSA. The CDR3 loop spans 16 amino acids. After removal of 5 bases from V and 0 bases from J, the junction contained 2 bases not matched to a gene. CDR3 sequence: CASSRDRGATNEKLFF. In DNA form, the CDR3 reads TGTGCCAGCAGCCGGGACAGGGGGGCAACTAATGAAAAACTGTTTTTT.

The chain carries TRBV27 and TRBJ2-7; TRBD2 might be the D (5 bases). Trimming removed 8 bases from V and 5 bases from J, with 16 bases in between. There are 13 residues in the CDR3. The germline CDR1 and CDR2 sequences are MNHEY and SMNVEV (reference sequence). The CDR3 bases are TGTGCCAGCCGTTCGGCGGGCGGCAACGAGCAGTACTTC. It codes for CASRSAGGNEQYF.

J is TRBJ2-1 and V is TRBV25-1; 11 nucleotides line up with TRBD2. Germline values: CDR1 MGHDK, CDR2 SYGVNS. With 5 bases clipped from V and 7 bases from J, the junction kept 7 bases outside the gene matches. This CDR3 spans 15 amino acids. CDR3 sequence (DNA): TGTGCCAGCAGTTTAGCGGGGGGGTCGGTAAATGAGCAGTTCTTC. Translating it yields CASSLAGGSVNEQFF.

The CDR3 is CASSYSAVDQPQHF. CDR3 sequence (DNA): TGTGCCAGCAGTTACTCTGCAGTTGATCAGCCCCAGCATTTT. The chain is built from TRBV6-6 and TRBJ1-5; D unclear. The germline CDR1 and CDR2 sequences are MNHNY and SVGAGI (reference sequence). The CDR3 extends over 14 amino acids. V was clipped by 0 bases and J by 5 bases, with 8 bases between them.

V and J are TRBV7-7 and TRBJ2-2; D might be TRBD1 (5 bases). This CDR3 region has 13 residues. Trimming removed 5 bases from V and 4 bases from J, with 8 bases in between. Germline V gene lookup returns CDR1 SSHAT and CDR2 FNYEAQ (reference sequence). CDR3 amino acids: CASSPDITGELFF. CDR3 bases: TGTGCCAGCAGCCCGGACATCACCGGGGAGCTGTTTTTT.

The chain joins TRBV5-1 to TRBJ1-2; the D gene is possibly TRBD1 (6 bases). The CDR3 runs 14 residues. The V and J ends lost 4 bases and 2 bases respectively, with 12 bases between them. Per germline, CDR1 SGHRS and CDR2 YFSETQ. The CDR3 DNA sequence: TGCGCCAGCAGCCACCTAACAGGGAACTATGGCTACACCTTC. Protein sequence: CASSHLTGNYGYTF.

V usage is TRBV19 and J usage is TRBJ1-1, with D unclear. V shed 3 bases and J shed 5 bases, with 7 bases lying between them. CDR1 is LNHDA and CDR2 is SQIVND in the germline V gene (reference sequence). The CDR3 is 12 amino acids. CDR3 nucleotide sequence: TGTGCCAGTAGTATCGGGCGGACTGAAGCTTTCTTT. Translated: CASSIGRTEAFF.

The gene calls are TRBV5-3 and TRBJ2-3, with 10 bases identical to TRBD1. TRBV5-3 falls under the ORF class, with uncertain function. The CDR3 runs to 19 residues. Trimming took 3 bases from V and 3 from J; bases not matched to a gene: 16. In nucleotides, the CDR3 is TGTGCCAGAAGCTGCTCCCGGGACAGGGGTAGAAGGGCGACAGATACGCAGTATTTT. Translation gives CARSCSRDRGRRATDTQYF.

The chain joins TRBV19 to TRBJ2-1, with TRBD2 matching over 9 bases. V was clipped by 4 bases and J by 6 bases; unmatched bases: 7. The CDR3 runs 15 residues. Germline V CDR1 and CDR2: LNHDA, SQIVND (reference sequence). The CDR3 coding sequence is TGTGCCAGTAGTACCGCTGGCGGGGGGGCCAATGAGCAGTTCTTC. Its translation is CASSTAGGGANEQFF.

V and J are TRBV28 and TRBJ2-2; TRBD1 agrees at 11 bases. J gave up 4 bases and V 6 bases, and 4 bases lay outside the gene matches. The CDR3 covers 15 residues. Germline assignment: CDR1 MDHEN and CDR2 SYDVKM. CDR3 in DNA: TGTGCCAGCAGACCCGGGACAGGGGGCACCGGGGAGCTGTTTTTT. Protein product: CASRPGTGGTGELFF.